What follows are 19 T cell receptor beta chains derived from one specimen sequenced in a study of OX40 agonist ivuxolimab in advanced cancers. The table came from immunoSEQ multiplex PCR; TCRdb's copy has only in-frame clones and leaves some out. The sample carries around 100,000 clones, 80% to 95% recorded once. The input for sequencing was CD4+ or CD8+ T cells sorted from blood, taken in a trial of the OX40 agonist ivuxolimab. The receptors shown here come from an adult with an advanced solid tumor such as melanoma, head and neck, liver or kidney cancer.

The rearrangement joins TRBV5-1 to TRBJ1-2; D unresolved. CDR3 length: 13 residues. The V gene lost 5 bases and the J gene lost 8 bases, with 16 bases spanning the gap. Germline V gives CDR1 SGHRS, CDR2 YFSETQ. CDR3 coding DNA: TGCGCCAGCAGTTCCGGGGTCGCGGCCGGCTACACCTTC. This sequence encodes CASSSGVAAGYTF.

A single count supports this clone. The rearrangement links TRBV5-1 to TRBJ2-7; no clear D gene. This CDR3 is 15 amino acids long. Germline CDR1 is SGHRS and CDR2 is YFSETQ. The germline V and J ends were trimmed by 1 base and 2 bases, with 13 bases remaining between them. CDR3 in amino acids: CASSLSPGLTYEQYF. Written as DNA, the CDR3 is TGCGCCAGCAGCTTGAGTCCCGGATTAACCTACGAGCAGTACTTC.

V gene TRBV28 combines with J gene TRBJ1-5; a possible D gene is TRBD1 (6 bases). V shed 4 bases and J shed 8 bases, with 9 bases lying between them. There are 12 residues in the CDR3. Germline V gives CDR1 MDHEN, CDR2 SYDVKM. CDR3 residues: CASSSQGKPQHF. The CDR3 DNA sequence: TGTGCCAGCAGTTCCCAGGGGAAGCCCCAGCATTTT.

This clone was counted between two and nine times. The V call is TRBV2, the J call TRBJ2-7; 7 bases fit TRBD1. Unmatched junction bases numbered 8, after V lost 9 bases and J lost 6 bases. In germline, CDR1 is SNHLY, CDR2 FYNNEI. The CDR3 is made up of 12 amino acids. The CDR3 is CASTGQRGEQYF. The DNA of the CDR3 is TGTGCCAGTACGGGACAGAGGGGCGAGCAGTACTTC.

This chain links TRBV6-5 with TRBJ1-4; possibly TRBD1 for D (6 bases). The V gene's germline CDR1 is MNHEY and CDR2 SVGAGI. V was pared by 5 bases and J by 9 bases, with 16 bases between. The CDR3 totals 14 residues. CDR3 sequence (DNA): TGTGCCAGCAGTCTCAGGGGAGGGGAGAAAAAACTGTTTTTT. Translated: CASSLRGGEKKLFF.

The chain recombines TRBV7-2 with TRBJ2-7; TRBD2 might be the D (5 bases). The CDR3 is made up of 17 amino acids. Looked up from germline, CDR1 is SGHTA and CDR2 is FQGNSA. With 5 bases removed from V and 7 bases from J, the gap between germline ends came to 27 bases. The CDR3 reads CASSPSSLSLRTGEQYF. Written as DNA, the CDR3 is TGTGCCAGCAGCCCGAGTAGTCTATCCCTAAGAACGGGGGAGCAGTACTTC.

V and J are TRBV28 and TRBJ2-5; tentative D call: TRBD1 (6 bases). Looked up from germline, CDR1 is MDHEN and CDR2 is SYDVKM. V lost 5 bases to trimming and J lost 4 bases, with 11 bases between them. The CDR3 runs 13 residues. Written as DNA, the CDR3 is TGTGCCAGCAGTGAACAGGGTAGAGAGACCCAGTACTTC. This gives the protein CASSEQGRETQYF.

The rearrangement uses TRBV6-5 and TRBJ2-7, with D unclear. CDR1 MNHEY and CDR2 SVGAGI come from the germline V gene. The V end lost 2 bases, the J end lost 3 bases, and 8 bases lay between the germline ends. CDR3 length: 13 amino acids. CDR3 bases: TGTGCCAGCAGTTACGACATAAACTACGAGCAGTACTTC. Amino acid sequence: CASSYDINYEQYF.

This chain links TRBV29-1 with TRBJ2-3, with 7 bases identical to TRBD1. This CDR3 region has 15 residues. V lost 4 bases to trimming and J lost 4 bases; unmatched junction nucleotides: 11. Germline CDR1 is SQVTM and CDR2 is ANQGSEA. In DNA, the CDR3 is TGCAGCGTTGGCCTAGGGGGCTCCTTAGCAGATACGCAGTATTTT. Translation gives CSVGLGGSLADTQYF.

V usage is TRBV27 and J usage is TRBJ1-2; 8 positions agree with TRBD1. The CDR3 runs 14 residues. Germline CDR1 reads MNHEY; CDR2 reads SMNVEV (reference sequence). Unmatched junction bases numbered 10, after V lost 5 bases and J lost 8 bases. The CDR3, as DNA: TGTGCCAGCAGTCCGGACAGGGACTTTTACGGCTACACCTTC. It yields the protein CASSPDRDFYGYTF.

V is TRBV7-2 and J is TRBJ2-3; TRBD2 aligns across 12 bases. The CDR3 sequence is 15 residues long. The germline V gene has CDR1 SGHTA and CDR2 FQGNSA. V shed 6 bases, J shed 5 bases, and the junction held 6 bases outside the gene matches. CDR3 sequence (DNA): TGTGCCAGCAGTCGGACTAGCGGGACCGTAGATACGCAGTATTTT. It is translated as CASSRTSGTVDTQYF.

The rearrangement joins TRBV19 to TRBJ2-7; 14 positions match TRBD2. The ends lost 4 bases at V and 4 bases at J; junction bases unmatched: 6. Germline V gives CDR1 LNHDA, CDR2 SQIVND (reference sequence). This CDR3 contains 16 residues. The CDR3: CASSTLRLAGGYEQYF. In DNA, the CDR3 is TGTGCCAGTAGTACGCTCAGACTAGCGGGAGGGTACGAGCAGTACTTC. Filled out from reference TRBV19 and TRBJ2-7, the complete variable domain reads DGGITQSPKYLFRKEGQNVTLSCEQNLNHDAMYWYRQDPGQGLRLIYYSQIVNDFQKGDIAEGYSVSREKKESFPLTVTSAQKNPTAFYLCASSTLRLAGGYEQYFGPGTRLTVT.

The V call is TRBV30, the J call TRBJ2-7; D may be TRBD2 (5 bases). Germline lookup yields CDR1 GTSNPN and CDR2 SVGIG (reference sequence). The germline V and J ends were trimmed by 5 bases and 0 bases, with 11 bases remaining between them. This CDR3 spans 13 amino acids. CDR3 nucleotide sequence: TGTGCCTGGCGGACTGAGAGCTCCTACGAGCAGTACTTC. This sequence encodes CAWRTESSYEQYF.

J is TRBJ1-3 and V is TRBV28; D is undetermined. V was shortened by 8 bases and J by 0 bases, with 14 bases between the two germline ends. CDR3 length: 15 residues. Germline V gene sequence: CDR1 MDHEN, CDR2 SYDVKM. The chain's CDR3 is CASSLRQTSGNTIYF. CDR3 bases: TGTGCCAGCTCCCTCCGGCAGACCTCTGGAAACACCATATATTTT.

The chain carries TRBV7-2 and TRBJ1-3, with D hard to call. With 5 bases removed from V and 0 bases from J, the gap between germline ends came to 5 bases. Germline V CDR1 and CDR2: SGHTA, FQGNSA. CDR3 size: 13 residues. The CDR3 loop is CASSKNSGNTIYF. The CDR3 DNA reads TGTGCCAGCAGCAAGAACTCTGGAAACACCATATATTTT.

The chain has TRBV18 and TRBJ2-7, with D possibly matching TRBD1 (5 bases). Germline V CDR1 and CDR2: KGHSH, LQKENI. V was trimmed by 4 bases and J by 3 bases, leaving 16 bases between them. The CDR3 runs 15 residues. The CDR3 bases are TGTGCCAGCTCACTAACAGGCTCGGGCGGCTACGAGCAGTACTTC. This translates into CASSLTGSGGYEQYF.

The chain joins TRBV6-5 to TRBJ2-1, with no clear D. V lost 1 base, J lost 5 bases, and 12 bases lay in between. This CDR3 comprises 15 residues. The germline gives CDR1 MNHEY, CDR2 SVGAGI. The CDR3 sequence is CASSYYQAVNNEQFF. The CDR3 DNA sequence: TGTGCCAGCAGTTACTACCAGGCCGTCAACAATGAGCAGTTCTTC.

V and J are TRBV29-1 and TRBJ1-2; 10 bases are shared with TRBD1. Germline V gene data show CDR1 as SQVTM and CDR2 as ANQGSEA. Trimming removed 7 bases from V and 10 bases from J; junction bases left unmatched: 12. The CDR3 consists of 13 residues. CDR3 coding DNA: TGCAGCGCACCGCTCGGACAGGGGGTTGTCTACACCTTC. As protein: CSAPLGQGVVYTF.

This clone came up a few times. This chain links TRBV7-2 with TRBJ2-3; D might be TRBD2 (5 bases). The V end lost 5 bases, the J end lost 4 bases, and 19 bases lay between the germline ends. There are 16 residues in the CDR3. CDR1 and CDR2 from the germline V gene are SGHTA and FQGNSA. The CDR3: CASSSAYTSAADTQYF. DNA for the CDR3: TGTGCCAGCAGCAGCGCCTACACTAGTGCGGCAGATACGCAGTATTTT.